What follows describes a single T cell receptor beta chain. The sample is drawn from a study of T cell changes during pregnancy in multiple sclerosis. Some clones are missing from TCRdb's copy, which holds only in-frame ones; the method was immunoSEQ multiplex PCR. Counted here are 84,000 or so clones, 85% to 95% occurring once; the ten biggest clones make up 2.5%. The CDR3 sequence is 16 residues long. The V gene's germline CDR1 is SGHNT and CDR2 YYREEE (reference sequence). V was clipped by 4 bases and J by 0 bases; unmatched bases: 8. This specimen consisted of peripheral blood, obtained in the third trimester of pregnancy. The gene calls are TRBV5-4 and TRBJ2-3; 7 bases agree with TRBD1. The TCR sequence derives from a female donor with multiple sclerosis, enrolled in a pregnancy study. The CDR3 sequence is CASSQGTVKSTDTQYF. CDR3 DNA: TGTGCCAGCAGCCAAGGGACAGTGAAAAGCACAGATACGCAGTATTTT.